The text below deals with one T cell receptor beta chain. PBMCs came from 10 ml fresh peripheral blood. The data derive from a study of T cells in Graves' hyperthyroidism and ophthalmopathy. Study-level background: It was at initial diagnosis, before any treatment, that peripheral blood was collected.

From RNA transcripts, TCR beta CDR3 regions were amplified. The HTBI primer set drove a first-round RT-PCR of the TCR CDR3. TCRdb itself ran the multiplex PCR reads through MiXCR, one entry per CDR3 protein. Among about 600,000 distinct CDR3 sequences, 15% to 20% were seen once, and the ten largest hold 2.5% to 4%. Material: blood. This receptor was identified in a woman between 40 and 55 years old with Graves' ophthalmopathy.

Here the CDR3 reads CASSLGLARRADTQYF. CDR3 sequence (DNA): TGTGCCAGCAGCTTAGGTTTGGCAAGGAGGGCAGATACGCAGTATTTT. This chain joins TRBV7-2 and TRBJ2-3, with D possibly TRBD2 on 6 matching bases. The CDR3 is made up of 16 amino acids. V gave up 1 base and J gave up 4 bases, with 15 bases separating them. Germline CDR1 reads SGHTA; CDR2 reads FQGNSA.